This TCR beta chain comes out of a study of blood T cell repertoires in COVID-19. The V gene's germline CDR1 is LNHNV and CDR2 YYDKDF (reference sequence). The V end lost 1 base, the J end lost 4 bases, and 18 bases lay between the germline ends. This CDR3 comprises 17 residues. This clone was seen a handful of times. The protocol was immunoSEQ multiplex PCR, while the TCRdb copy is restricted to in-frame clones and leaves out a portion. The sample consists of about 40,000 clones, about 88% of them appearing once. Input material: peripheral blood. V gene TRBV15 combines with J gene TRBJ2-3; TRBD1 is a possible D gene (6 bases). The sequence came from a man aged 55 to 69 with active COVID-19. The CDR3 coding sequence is TGTGCCACCAGCAGAGGAGGGGGAACGCTAGAGGCAGATACGCAGTATTTT. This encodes CATSRGGGTLEADTQYF.